This T cell receptor (beta chain) was identified during a study of T cell responses to AZD1222 COVID-19 vaccine. Study-level points and caveats: Among the donors, most were white British and more were female, and clonal diversity was possibly underestimated. Increased Spike-specific TCR breadth and depth were observed after two AZD1222 doses.

This clone has a single count. What it binds is unknown. The CDR3 consists of 13 residues. Trimming cost V 2 bases and J 11 bases, with 12 bases left between them. TCRdb's table, derived via immunoSEQ multiplex PCR, lists solely in-frame clones and lacks some. This sample yields 110,000 to 150,000 clones, of which 93% are seen a single time; about 8.6% belongs to the top ten. The sample was peripheral blood, taken on day 0 of AZD1222 vaccination. The chain uses TRBV12-3 or TRBV12-4 and TRBJ1-4; D remains unclear. The TCR was taken from an adult in good health. Written as DNA, the CDR3 is TGTGCCAGCAGTTTACTCCGGTATTCTAAACTGTTTTTT. Protein: CASSLLRYSKLFF.